This T cell receptor (beta chain) was observed in a study of T-cell reconstitution after alpha-beta-depleted transplantation in children. Overall study findings and caveats: Most T-cell counts and diversity one year after the transplant came from T cells that were newly produced. Elevated TCRbeta diversity at day 60 was traced, in some patients, to surviving recipient T cells and thymic progenitors. In patients about two months after transplant, alpha-beta T cells reportedly arose from several hundred expanded graft clones.

Trimming took off 5 bases at V and 0 bases at J, with 24 bases between the two ends. This CDR3 is 19 amino acids long. Germline CDR1 SGHAT, CDR2 FQNNGV. Comment on this clonotype: The target antigen is unknown.

Unique molecular identifiers were built into the TCRbeta library. TCRdb called the PCR reads again in MiXCR, with one record for every CDR3 protein. The table includes 330,000 or so distinct CDR3 sequences, almost 8% detected once. The starting material was peripheral blood, obtained 360 days after TCRalphabeta/CD19-depleted stem cell transplant. This sequence was found in a female patient aged 2 to 10 who had a stem cell transplant for Fanconi anemia, so the T cells may come from the graft donor. This sequence joins TRBV11-2 and TRBJ2-3, with D perhaps assigned TRBD1 or TRBD2 (5 bases each). Here the CDR3 reads CASSRYRDPFSSSTDTQYF. The CDR3 nucleotides are TGTGCCAGCAGCCGGTACCGGGACCCCTTCTCCTCTAGCACAGATACGCAGTATTTT.